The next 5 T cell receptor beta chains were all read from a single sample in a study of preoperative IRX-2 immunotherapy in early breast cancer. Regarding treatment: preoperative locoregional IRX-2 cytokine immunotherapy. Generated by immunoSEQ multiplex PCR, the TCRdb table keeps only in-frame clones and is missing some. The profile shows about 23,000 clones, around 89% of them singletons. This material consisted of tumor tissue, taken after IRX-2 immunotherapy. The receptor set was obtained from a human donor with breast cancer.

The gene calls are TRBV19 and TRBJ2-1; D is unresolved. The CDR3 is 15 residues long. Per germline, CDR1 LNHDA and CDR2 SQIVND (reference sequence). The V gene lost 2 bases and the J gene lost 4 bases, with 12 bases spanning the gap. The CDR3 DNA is TGTGCCAGTAGTATAATAGGCGAACGTTACAATGAGCAGTTCTTC. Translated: CASSIIGERYNEQFF.

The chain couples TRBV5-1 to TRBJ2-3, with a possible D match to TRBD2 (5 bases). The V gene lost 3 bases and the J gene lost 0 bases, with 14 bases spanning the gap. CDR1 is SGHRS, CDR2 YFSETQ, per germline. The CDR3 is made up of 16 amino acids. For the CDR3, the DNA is TGCGCCAGCAGCTCCCGGACTGTTTTTAGCACAGATACGCAGTATTTT. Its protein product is CASSSRTVFSTDTQYF. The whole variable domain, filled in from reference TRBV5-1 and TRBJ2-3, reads KAGVTQTPRYLIKTRGQQVTLSCSPISGHRSVSWYQQTPGQGLQFLFEYFSETQRNKGNFPGRFSGRQFSNSRSEMNVSTLELGDSALYLCASSSRTVFSTDTQYFGPGTRLTVL.

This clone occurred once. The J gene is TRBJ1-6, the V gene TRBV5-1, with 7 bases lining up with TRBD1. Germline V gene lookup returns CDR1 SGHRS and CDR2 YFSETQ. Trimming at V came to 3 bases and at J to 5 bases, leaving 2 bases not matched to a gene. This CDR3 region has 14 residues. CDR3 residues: CASSSGQNNSPLHF. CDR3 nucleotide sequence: TGCGCCAGCAGCTCGGGACAGAATAATTCACCCCTCCACTTT.

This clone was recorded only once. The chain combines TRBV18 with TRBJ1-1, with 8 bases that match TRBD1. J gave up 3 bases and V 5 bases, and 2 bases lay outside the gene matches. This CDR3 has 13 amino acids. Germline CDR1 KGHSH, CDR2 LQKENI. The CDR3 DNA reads TGTGCCAGCTCATCGACAGGGGACACTGAAGCTTTCTTT. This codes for CASSSTGDTEAFF. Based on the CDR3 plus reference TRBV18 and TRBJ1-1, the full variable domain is NAGVMQNPRHLVRRRGQEARLRCSPMKGHSHVYWYRQLPEEGLKFMVYLQKENIIDESGMPKERFSAEFPKEGPSILRIQQVVRGDSAAYFCASSSTGDTEAFFGQGTRLTVV.

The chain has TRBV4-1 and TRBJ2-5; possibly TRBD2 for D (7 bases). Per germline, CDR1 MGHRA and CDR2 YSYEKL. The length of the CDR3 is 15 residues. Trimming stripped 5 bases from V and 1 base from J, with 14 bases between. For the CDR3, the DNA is TGCGCCAGCAGCGCGTCGGGGGGCGGCCAAGAGACCCAGTACTTC. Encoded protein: CASSASGGGQETQYF.